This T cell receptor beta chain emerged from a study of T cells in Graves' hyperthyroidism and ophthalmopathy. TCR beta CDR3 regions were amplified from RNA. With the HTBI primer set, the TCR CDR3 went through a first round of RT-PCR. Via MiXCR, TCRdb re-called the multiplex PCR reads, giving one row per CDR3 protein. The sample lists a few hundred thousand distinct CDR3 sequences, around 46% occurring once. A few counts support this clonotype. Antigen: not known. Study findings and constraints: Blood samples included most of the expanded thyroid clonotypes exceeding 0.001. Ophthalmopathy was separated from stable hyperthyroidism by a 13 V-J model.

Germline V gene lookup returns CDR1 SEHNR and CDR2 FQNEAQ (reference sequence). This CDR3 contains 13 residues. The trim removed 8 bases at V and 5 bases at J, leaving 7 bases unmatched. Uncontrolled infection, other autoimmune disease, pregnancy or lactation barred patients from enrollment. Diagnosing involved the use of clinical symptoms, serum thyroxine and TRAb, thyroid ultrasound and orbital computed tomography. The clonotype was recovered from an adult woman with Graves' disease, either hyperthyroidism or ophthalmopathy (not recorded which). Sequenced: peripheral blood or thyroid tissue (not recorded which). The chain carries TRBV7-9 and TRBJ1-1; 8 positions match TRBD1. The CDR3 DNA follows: TGTGCCAGCGGTGACAGGGGCCAGACTGAAGCTTTCTTT. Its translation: CASGDRGQTEAFF.